Listed below are T cell receptor beta chains from one sample, sequenced in a study of cytomegalovirus exposure and HLA in healthy donors. Data came from immunoSEQ multiplex PCR; TCRdb stores just in-frame clones and leaves some out. The table records under 150,000 clones, approximately 75% of them present only once. Sequencing used PBMCs. All receptors derive from a male donor in good health and CMV-seronegative. The CDR3 runs from the conserved cysteine through the conserved F or W. The order of the fields is clone size, D gene, J gene, V gene, CDR3 protein, CDR3 DNA. The D gene is left open where the match is weak. Clone size, where shown, is once, few, many, or a class for clones that have expanded.

. TRBD1 TRBJ2-1 TRBV7-9 CASSSQGAPQNEQFF TGTGCCAGCAGCTCTCAGGGGGCCCCCCAAAATGAGCAGTTCTTC
. TRBD1 TRBJ1-5 TRBV7-9 CASSPTTGSSNQPQHF TGTGCCAGCAGCCCGACGACAGGGAGTAGCAATCAGCCCCAGCATTTT
. . TRBJ1-1 TRBV7-8 CASSLDLGAWTEAFF TGTGCCAGCAGCTTAGATCTGGGGGCATGGACTGAAGCTTTCTTT
. . TRBJ1-3 TRBV5-1 CASSFSAGTGNTIYF TGCGCCAGCAGCTTTTCGGCGGGGACTGGAAACACCATATATTTT
. . TRBJ2-7 TRBV14 CASSQDHSTYEQYF TGTGCCAGCAGCCAAGATCACAGTACCTACGAGCAGTACTTC
. TRBD1 TRBJ1-2 TRBV7-2 CASSPETGGLVHGYTF TGTGCCAGCAGCCCCGAGACAGGGGGCCTTGTACATGGCTACACCTTC
. . TRBJ2-1 TRBV30 CALTPGSSYNEQFF TGTGCCTTGACCCCCGGGAGCTCCTACAATGAGCAGTTCTTC
. . TRBJ2-5 TRBV18 CASSPTGEETQYF TGTGCCAGCTCACCGACCGGGGAAGAGACCCAGTACTTC
. TRBD1 TRBJ2-7 TRBV6-5 CASSYTGGHYEQYF TGTGCCAGCAGTTACACAGGGGGCCACTACGAGCAGTACTTC
. TRBD2 TRBJ2-3 TRBV27 CASTTSGGAAPDTQYF TGTGCCAGCACTACTAGCGGGGGGGCGGCTCCAGATACGCAGTATTTT
. . TRBJ1-6 TRBV2 CASSDSPSYNSPLHF TGTGCCAGCAGCGACAGTCCCTCCTATAATTCACCCCTCCACTTT
. TRBD1 TRBJ2-7 TRBV6-1 CASKSGQPRSYEQYF TGTGCCAGCAAGTCGGGACAGCCTCGATCCTACGAGCAGTACTTC
. TRBD2 TRBJ2-5 TRBV6-6 CASSYSWRGKETQYF TGTGCCAGCAGTTACTCGTGGCGGGGGAAAGAGACCCAGTACTTC
. TRBD1 TRBJ1-2 TRBV7-9 CASSLTQGAFGYTF TGTGCCAGCAGCCTAACACAGGGGGCCTTCGGCTACACCTTC
. TRBD1 TRBJ2-2 TRBV7-9 CASSHPGQGTGELFF TGTGCCAGCAGCCACCCGGGACAGGGGACCGGGGAGCTGTTTTTT
. . TRBJ1-3 TRBV5-8 CASSLAGRRPSGNTIYF TGTGCCAGCAGCTTAGCGGGACGGAGGCCCTCTGGAAACACCATATATTTT
. . TRBJ1-1 TRBV11-2 CASSLLDRNTEAFF TGTGCCAGCAGCTTACTAGACCGGAACACTGAAGCTTTCTTT
. TRBD1 TRBJ2-3 TRBV19 CAISGRGSDTQYF TGTGCCATTTCGGGCAGGGGGTCAGATACGCAGTATTTT
. . TRBJ1-1 TRBV18 CASSRHPNTEAFF TGTGCCAGCTCACGGCACCCGAACACTGAAGCTTTCTTT
few TRBD1 TRBJ1-5 TRBV10-3 CAISESGTGGTQPQHF TGTGCCATCAGTGAGTCGGGGACAGGGGGCACTCAGCCCCAGCATTTT
. TRBD2 TRBJ2-1 TRBV19 CASSIRLAGGQDEQFF TGTGCCAGTAGTATTCGGCTAGCGGGGGGGCAGGATGAGCAGTTCTTC
. . TRBJ1-6 TRBV30 CAWSVGARQRNSPLHF TGTGCCTGGAGTGTGGGGGCCCGACAGAGGAATTCACCCCTCCACTTT
few TRBD1 TRBJ1-1 TRBV19 CASSQGGVNTEAFF TGTGCCAGTAGTCAGGGGGGTGTGAACACTGAAGCTTTCTTT
. . TRBJ2-1 TRBV7-2 CASSLPPLLEQFF TGTGCCAGCAGCTTACCCCCCCTTTTGGAGCAGTTCTTC
. TRBD1 TRBJ2-7 TRBV19 CASSTPPDRAYEQYF TGTGCCAGTAGTACCCCCCCGGACAGGGCCTACGAGCAGTACTTC
. TRBD2 TRBJ2-3 TRBV5-4 CASSGAGYTDTQYF TGTGCCAGCAGCGGAGCGGGGTACACAGATACGCAGTATTTT
. TRBD1 TRBJ1-4 TRBV11-1 CASRQGAGTNEKLFF TGTGCCAGCCGACAGGGGGCAGGAACTAATGAAAAACTGTTTTTT
once . TRBJ1-1 TRBV18 CASSPPTREAFF TGTGCCAGCTCACCACCAACGAGAGAAGCTTTCTTT
. TRBD1 TRBJ1-4 TRBV7-9 CSSSLGKTGGFNEKLFF TGTTCCAGCAGCTTAGGGAAGACAGGGGGCTTTAATGAAAAACTGTTTTTT
. . TRBJ1-1 TRBV30 CAWSGGRGTEAFF TGTGCCTGGAGTGGAGGGAGAGGCACTGAAGCTTTCTTT
once TRBD1 TRBJ1-5 TRBV30 CAWSTGGGGQPQHF TGTGCCTGGTCAACAGGGGGCGGAGGTCAGCCCCAGCATTTT
. TRBD1 TRBJ2-1 TRBV6-5 CASSRTRQGPAEQFF TGTGCCAGCAGCCGCACGAGACAGGGGCCAGCTGAGCAGTTCTTC
few . TRBJ1-1 TRBV5-1 CASSDEGGGTEAFF TGCGCCAGCAGCGATGAGGGGGGGGGCACTGAAGCTTTCTTT
. TRBD2 TRBJ2-7 TRBV5-4 CASSRTSGEFYEQHF TGTGCCAGCAGCAGGACTAGCGGGGAGTTCTACGAGCAGCACTTC
. . TRBJ1-6 TRBV6-6 CASSYLEDSPLHF TGTGCCAGCAGTTATTTGGAGGATTCACCCCTCCACTTT
. . TRBJ2-7 TRBV5-6 CASSLESGSYEQYF TGTGCCAGCAGCTTGGAGTCAGGAAGTTACGAGCAGTACTTC
. . TRBJ2-5 TRBV5-3 CARSLDDTRPTRETQYF TGTGCCAGAAGCTTGGATGACACCCGGCCCACCAGGGAGACCCAGTACTTC
. . TRBJ2-2 TRBV27 CARNRVEKAGELFF TGTGCCAGGAACAGGGTAGAGAAGGCCGGGGAGCTGTTTTTT
. . TRBJ1-2 TRBV15 CATSRDRTPYGYTF TGTGCCACCAGCAGAGATCGCACTCCTTATGGCTACACCTTC
. . TRBJ1-2 TRBV7-2 CASSLEAGARANYGYTF TGTGCCAGCAGCTTAGAGGCAGGGGCTAGAGCTAACTATGGCTACACCTTC
. . TRBJ2-1 TRBV18 CASSPDRPYGEQFF TGTGCCAGCTCACCTGACAGGCCGTACGGGGAGCAGTTCTTC
. . TRBJ1-5 TRBV7-2 CASSLVAGKSNQPQHF TGTGCCAGCAGCTTAGTGGCAGGGAAAAGCAATCAGCCCCAGCATTTT
. . TRBJ1-2 TRBV5-8 CASSLQPDYGYTF TGTGCCAGCAGCTTGCAACCGGACTATGGCTACACCTTC
. TRBD1 TRBJ1-5 TRBV18 CASSRGTESQPQHF TGTGCCAGCTCTCGCGGGACAGAGTCTCAGCCCCAGCATTTT
. . TRBJ1-1 TRBV30 CAWSATGFPNTEAFF TGTGCCTGGAGTGCAACAGGTTTCCCGAACACTGAAGCTTTCTTT
. TRBD2 TRBJ2-2 TRBV6-4 CASSKAGGSTGELFF TGTGCCAGCAGTAAAGCGGGGGGGAGCACCGGGGAGCTGTTTTTT
. . TRBJ2-7 TRBV2 CASSPPPLVGEQYF TGTGCCAGCAGCCCCCCGCCTCTAGTTGGAGAGCAGTACTTC
. TRBD1 TRBJ1-1 TRBV7-9 CASSHGTGLDTEAFF TGTGCCAGCAGCCACGGGACAGGGTTGGACACTGAAGCTTTCTTT
. TRBD2 TRBJ2-7 TRBV5-1 CASSWASGGYEQYF TGCGCCAGCAGCTGGGCTAGCGGGGGATACGAGCAGTACTTC
. . TRBJ1-3 TRBV7-2 CASSFTGGGNTIYF TGTGCCAGCAGCTTTACGGGGGGCGGAAACACCATATATTTT
. . TRBJ2-1 TRBV11-3 CASSLVRIGGEQFF TGTGCCAGCAGCTTAGTTCGTATCGGGGGTGAGCAGTTCTTC
. . TRBJ2-1 TRBV14 CASSQRRSGHEQFF TGTGCCAGCAGCCAAAGACGTAGCGGTCATGAGCAGTTCTTC
. . TRBJ1-1 TRBV12-5 CASGPPRLFNTEAFF TGTGCTAGTGGCCCCCCCCGGTTGTTTAACACTGAAGCTTTCTTT